These 2 T cell receptor beta chains were all obtained from the same sample, sequenced in a study of shared clonotypes between healthy human individuals. The data were produced by immunoSEQ multiplex PCR, yet TCRdb's version contains in-frame clones alone and is incomplete. This sample has about 640,000 clones, with 55% to 75% found just once. The sample comprised memory CD4+ T cells sorted from blood. The subset: CD45RA-negative fraction. The receptor set was obtained from a woman aged 30 to 39 in good health.

The chain uses TRBV5-1 and TRBJ1-3, with no clear D. The CDR3 runs to 15 residues. Germline loops: CDR1 SGHRS, CDR2 YFSETQ. Trimming cost V 4 bases and J 4 bases, with 15 bases left between them. CDR3 bases: TGCGCCAGCAGCGCTGACGGCTCTGGGGGAAACACCATATATTTT. It translates to CASSADGSGGNTIYF.

Turning to this clone: This sample includes further DNA sequences coding for the same CDR3. This sequence joins TRBV5-1 and TRBJ1-1; D unresolved. The CDR3 consists of 14 residues. V was trimmed by 4 bases and J by 0 bases, leaving 10 bases between them. Germline loops: CDR1 SGHRS, CDR2 YFSETQ. The CDR3: CASSPGGLNTEAFF. CDR3 sequence (DNA): TGCGCCAGCAGCCCGGGAGGTTTGAACACTGAAGCTTTCTTT.